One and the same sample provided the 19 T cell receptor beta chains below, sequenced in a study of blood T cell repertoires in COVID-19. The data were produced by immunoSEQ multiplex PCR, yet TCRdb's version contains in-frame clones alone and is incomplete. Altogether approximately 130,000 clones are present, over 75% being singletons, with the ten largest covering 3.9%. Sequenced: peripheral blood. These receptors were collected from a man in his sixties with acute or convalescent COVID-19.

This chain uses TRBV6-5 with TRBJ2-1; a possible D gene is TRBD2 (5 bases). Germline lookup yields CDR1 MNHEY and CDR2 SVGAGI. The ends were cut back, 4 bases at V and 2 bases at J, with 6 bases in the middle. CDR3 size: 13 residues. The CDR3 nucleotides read TGTGCCAGCAGTTCCGGGGCCTACAATGAGCAGTTCTTC. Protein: CASSSGAYNEQFF.

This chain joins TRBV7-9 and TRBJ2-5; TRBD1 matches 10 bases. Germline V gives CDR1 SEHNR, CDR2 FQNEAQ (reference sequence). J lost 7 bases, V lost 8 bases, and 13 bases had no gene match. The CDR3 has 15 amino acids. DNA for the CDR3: TGTGCCAGCCAACCCGCCCTCCGGGACAGGGGGACCCAGTACTTC. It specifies CASQPALRDRGTQYF.

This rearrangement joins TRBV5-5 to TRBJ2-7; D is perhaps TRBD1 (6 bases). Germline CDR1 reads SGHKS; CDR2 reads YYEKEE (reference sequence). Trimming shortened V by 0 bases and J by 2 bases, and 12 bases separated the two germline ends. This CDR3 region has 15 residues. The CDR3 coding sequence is TGTGCCAGCAGCTTGGGACTCGGACAGACCTACGAGCAGTACTTC. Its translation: CASSLGLGQTYEQYF.

As DNA, the CDR3 is TGTGCCAGCAGCAAATCCCTTCCCTACGAGCAGTACTTC. Translated, it gives CASSKSLPYEQYF. This chain uses TRBV21-1 with TRBJ2-7; the D call in the table, TRBD2, was not verified against the DNA. TRBV21-1 has pseudogene status. The CDR3 sequence is 13 residues long.

The CDR3 sequence: CASSLSTGLVETQYF. CDR3 in DNA: TGTGCCAGCAGCTTATCTACAGGGTTGGTGGAGACCCAGTACTTC. This sequence joins TRBV7-6 and TRBJ2-5; D may be TRBD1 (6 bases). The V and J ends lost 2 bases and 5 bases respectively, with 15 bases between them. There are 15 residues in the CDR3. Germline V lookup: CDR1 SGHVS, CDR2 FNYEAQ.

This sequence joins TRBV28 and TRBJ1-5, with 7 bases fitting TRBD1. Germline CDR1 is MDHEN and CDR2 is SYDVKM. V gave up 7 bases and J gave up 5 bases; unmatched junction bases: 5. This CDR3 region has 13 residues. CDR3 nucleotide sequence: TGTGCCAGCACTGACAGGGCCGATCAGCCCCAGCATTTT. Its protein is CASTDRADQPQHF.

DNA for the CDR3: TGTGCCAGCAGCTTAGGCGGACAGGGAGGAACTGAAGCTTTCTTT. Encoded protein: CASSLGGQGGTEAFF. The rearrangement uses TRBV11-3 and TRBJ1-1, with 8 bases aligning to TRBD1. The V gene's germline CDR1 is SGHNT and CDR2 YENEEA. The CDR3 covers 15 residues. The V and J ends lost 1 base and 5 bases, in that order; junction bases with no gene match: 6.

The CDR3 region has the DNA TGTGCCATCGGAACAGGGGATGAAGCTTTCTTT. Translated, it gives CAIGTGDEAFF. The gene calls are TRBV10-3 and TRBJ1-1; TRBD1 matches at 7 bases. Germline assignment: CDR1 ENHRY and CDR2 SYGVKD. The CDR3 has 11 residues. V gave up 8 bases and J gave up 7 bases; unmatched junction bases: 4.

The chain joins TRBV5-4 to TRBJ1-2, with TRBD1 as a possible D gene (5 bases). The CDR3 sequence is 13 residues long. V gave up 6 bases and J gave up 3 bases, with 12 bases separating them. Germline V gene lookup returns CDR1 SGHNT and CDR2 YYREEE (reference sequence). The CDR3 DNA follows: TGTGCCAGCACGGCCCCAGGGTACTATGGCTACACCTTC. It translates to CASTAPGYYGYTF.

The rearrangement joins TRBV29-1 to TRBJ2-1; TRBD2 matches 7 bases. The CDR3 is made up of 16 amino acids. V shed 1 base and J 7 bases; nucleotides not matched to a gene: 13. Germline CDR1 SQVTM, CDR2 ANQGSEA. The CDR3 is CSVEGRGRVSYNEQFF. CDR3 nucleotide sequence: TGCAGCGTTGAAGGCCGGGGGAGGGTTTCATATAATGAGCAGTTCTTC.

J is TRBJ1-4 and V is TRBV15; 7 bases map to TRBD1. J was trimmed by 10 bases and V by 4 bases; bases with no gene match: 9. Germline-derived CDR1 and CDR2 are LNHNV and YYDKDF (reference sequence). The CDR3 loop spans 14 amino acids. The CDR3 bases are TGTGCCACCAGCATGCAGGGGGGTATCGTAAAACTGTTTTTT. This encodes CATSMQGGIVKLFF. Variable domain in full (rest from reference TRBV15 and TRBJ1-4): DAMVIQNPRYQVTQFGKPVTLSCSQTLNHNVMYWYQQKSSQAPKLLFHYYDKDFNNEADTPDNFQSRRPNTSFCFLDIRSPGLGDTAMYLCATSMQGGIVKLFFGSGTQLSVL.

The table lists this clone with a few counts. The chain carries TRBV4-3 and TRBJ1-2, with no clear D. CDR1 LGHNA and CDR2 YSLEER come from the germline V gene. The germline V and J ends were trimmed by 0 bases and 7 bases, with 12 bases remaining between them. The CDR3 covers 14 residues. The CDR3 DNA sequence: TGCGCCAGCAGCCAAGAATCCGGGAACGGTGGCTACACCTTC. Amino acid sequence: CASSQESGNGGYTF.

CDR3 in DNA: TGTGCCAGCAGCGTAGGACCAGGGAGGGAAGAAAAACTGTTTTTT. This codes for CASSVGPGREEKLFF. J is TRBJ1-4 and V is TRBV9, with D perhaps matching TRBD1 (5 bases). The V and J ends lost 0 bases and 8 bases respectively, with 14 bases between them. Germline V gene lookup returns CDR1 SGDLS and CDR2 YYNGEE. This CDR3 has 15 amino acids.

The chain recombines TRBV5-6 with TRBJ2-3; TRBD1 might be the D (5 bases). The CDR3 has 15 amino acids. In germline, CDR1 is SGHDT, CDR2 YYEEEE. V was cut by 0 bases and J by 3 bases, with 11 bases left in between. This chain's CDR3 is CASSLDGRVTDTQYF. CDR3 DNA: TGTGCCAGCAGCTTGGATGGCAGGGTAACAGATACGCAGTATTTT.

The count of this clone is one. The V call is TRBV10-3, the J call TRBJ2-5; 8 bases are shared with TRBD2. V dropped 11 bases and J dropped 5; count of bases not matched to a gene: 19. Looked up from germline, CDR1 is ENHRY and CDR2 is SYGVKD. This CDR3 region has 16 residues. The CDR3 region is CASTPLLAAGGETQYF. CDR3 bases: TGTGCCTCCACGCCCCTACTAGCGGCCGGCGGGGAGACCCAGTACTTC.

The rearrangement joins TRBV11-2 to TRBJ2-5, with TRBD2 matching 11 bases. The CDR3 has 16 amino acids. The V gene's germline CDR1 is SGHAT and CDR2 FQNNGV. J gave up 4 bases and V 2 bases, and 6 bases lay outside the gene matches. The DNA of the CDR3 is TGTGCCAGCAGCTTACTAGCGGGAGGATTTGGAGAGACCCAGTACTTC. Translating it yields CASSLLAGGFGETQYF.

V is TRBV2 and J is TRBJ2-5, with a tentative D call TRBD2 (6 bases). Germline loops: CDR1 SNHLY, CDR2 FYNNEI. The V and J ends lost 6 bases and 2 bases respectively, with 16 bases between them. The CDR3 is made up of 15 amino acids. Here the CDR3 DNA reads TGTGCCAGCAGGAGCCCGGACTACCCACAAGAGACCCAGTACTTC. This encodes CASRSPDYPQETQYF.

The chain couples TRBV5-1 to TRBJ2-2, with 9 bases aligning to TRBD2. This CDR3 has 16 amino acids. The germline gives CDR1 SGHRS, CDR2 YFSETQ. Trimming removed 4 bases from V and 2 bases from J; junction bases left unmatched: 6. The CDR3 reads CASSGGLAPNTGELFF. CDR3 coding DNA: TGCGCCAGCAGCGGAGGACTAGCGCCTAACACCGGGGAGCTGTTTTTT. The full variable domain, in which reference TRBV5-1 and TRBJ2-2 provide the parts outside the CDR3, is KAGVTQTPRYLIKTRGQQVTLSCSPISGHRSVSWYQQTPGQGLQFLFEYFSETQRNKGNFPGRFSGRQFSNSRSEMNVSTLELGDSALYLCASSGGLAPNTGELFFGEGSRLTVL.

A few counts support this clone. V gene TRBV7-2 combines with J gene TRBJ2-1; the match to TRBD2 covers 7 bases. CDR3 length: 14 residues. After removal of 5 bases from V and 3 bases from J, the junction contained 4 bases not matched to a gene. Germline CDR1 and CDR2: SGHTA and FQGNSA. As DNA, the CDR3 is TGTGCCAGCAGCAGCCGGGACTACTACAATGAGCAGTTCTTC. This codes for CASSSRDYYNEQFF.